The 2 T cell receptor beta chains listed next were all sequenced from one sample in a study of cytomegalovirus exposure and HLA in healthy donors (dated by TCRdb to 2015 to 2018). Library creation used the immunoSEQ multiplex PCR assay. A mixture of 60 forward primers for TCR Vbeta segments and 13 reverse primers for TCR Jbeta segments was used in the multiplex PCR. TCRdb retrieved this table from immuneACCESS and kept in-frame rearrangements only. Not all clones are present; in checked studies, unresolved V genes account for under half, and no reason is known for the remainder. The sample table contains about 120,000 clones; only one count was recorded for approximately 75% of them. The ten largest account for 1.5% to 2% of the sample. Source material: PBMCs. These receptors were taken from a middle-aged man in good health and CMV-seronegative.

The chain combines TRBV15 with TRBJ1-5, with D possibly matching TRBD1 (6 bases). The V end was cut by 0 bases, the J end by 6 bases, with 9 bases between. This CDR3 has 14 residues. The germline CDR1 and CDR2 sequences are LNHNV and YYDKDF (reference sequence). The CDR3 reads CATSRERGGQPQHF. CDR3 sequence (DNA): TGTGCCACCAGCAGAGAAAGGGGGGGTCAGCCCCAGCATTTT. Drawing the rest from reference TRBV15 and TRBJ1-5, the complete variable domain is DAMVIQNPRYQVTQFGKPVTLSCSQTLNHNVMYWYQQKSSQAPKLLFHYYDKDFNNEADTPDNFQSRRPNTSFCFLDIRSPGLGDTAMYLCATSRERGGQPQHFGDGTRLSIL.

The rearrangement uses TRBV30 and TRBJ2-2, with D maybe TRBD2 (6 bases). The germline V gene has CDR1 GTSNPN and CDR2 SVGIG (reference sequence). The CDR3 sequence is 12 residues long. Trimming took off 1 base at V and 6 bases at J, with 6 bases between the two ends. DNA of the CDR3: TGTGCCTGGAGTGCGGGGGCCGGGGAGCTGTTTTTT. Its protein product is CAWSAGAGELFF.